What follows are 2 T cell receptor beta chains derived from one specimen sequenced in a study of shared clonotypes between healthy human individuals. Generated by immunoSEQ multiplex PCR, the TCRdb table keeps only in-frame clones and is missing some. The profile shows 2 million to 2.5 million clones, 90% to 97% of them singletons. Sequenced input: naive CD4+ T cells sorted from blood. Subset meaning: CD45RA+ positively selected. The receptors were gathered from a man between 18 and 35 years old in good health.

The chain recombines TRBV20-1 with TRBJ2-7, with D tentatively TRBD2 (7 bases). Germline V CDR1 and CDR2: DFQATT, SNEGSKA (reference sequence). The CDR3 sequence is 11 residues long. The germline V and J ends were trimmed by 6 bases and 11 bases, with 17 bases remaining between them. CDR3 sequence reads: CSAPRKGGEYF. Here the CDR3 DNA reads TGCAGTGCCCCGCGTAAAGGGGGGGAGTACTTC.

This rearrangement joins TRBV6-1 to TRBJ2-3; 13 bases line up with TRBD2. Germline V CDR1 and CDR2: MNHNS, SASEGT. CDR3 length equals 16 residues. J was trimmed by 6 bases and V by 2 bases; bases with no gene match: 5. The CDR3 DNA reads as TGTGCCAGCAGTGAAAAGACTAGCGGGGGGTTGGATACGCAGTATTTT. Encoded protein: CASSEKTSGGLDTQYF.